This is a list of T cell receptor beta chains from one sample in a study of OX40 agonist ivuxolimab in advanced cancers. Profiled with immunoSEQ multiplex PCR; TCRdb holds only in-frame clones, not every one. The table lists some 46,000 clones, 70% to 80% of them singletons. The input for sequencing was CD4+ or CD8+ T cells sorted from blood, taken in a trial of the OX40 agonist ivuxolimab. These TCRs come from an adult with an advanced solid tumor such as melanoma, head and neck, liver or kidney cancer. Each CDR3 is given with its conserved first and last residue. Fields, in order: D gene, J gene, V gene, clone size, CDR3 protein, CDR3 DNA. D genes are given only for firm matches. Where a row states a size, it is once, few, many or the class of an expanded clone; other rows omit it.

D: TRBD1; J: TRBJ2-1; V: TRBV7-9; size: .; CDR3: CASSSRHLGTGEGRNEQFF; DNA: TGTGCCAGCAGCTCACGCCACCTAGGGACAGGGGAGGGAAGGAATGAGCAGTTCTTC
D: TRBD2; J: TRBJ2-7; V: TRBV4-3; size: .; CDR3: CASSQDSGGEYEQYF; DNA: TGCGCCAGCAGCCAAGATAGCGGGGGGGAGTACGAGCAGTACTTC
D: .; J: TRBJ1-4; V: TRBV11-2; size: .; CDR3: CASTRHAYEKLFF; DNA: TGTGCCAGCACCCGACACGCTTATGAAAAACTGTTTTTT
D: TRBD1; J: TRBJ1-1; V: TRBV5-6; size: .; CDR3: CASSTGQMNTEAFF; DNA: TGTGCCAGCAGCACGGGACAGATGAACACTGAAGCTTTCTTT
D: TRBD1; J: TRBJ2-1; V: TRBV4-3; size: .; CDR3: CASSLMRGPGNEQFF; DNA: TGCGCCAGCAGCCTAATGAGGGGGCCGGGTAATGAGCAGTTCTTC
D: .; J: TRBJ1-6; V: TRBV5-1; size: .; CDR3: CASSPDRPIYNSPLHF; DNA: TGCGCCAGCAGCCCCGACAGGCCCATCTATAATTCACCCCTCCACTTT
D: TRBD2; J: TRBJ2-3; V: TRBV19; size: .; CDR3: CASSTIAGAGTDTQYF; DNA: TGTGCCAGTAGTACCATAGCGGGAGCGGGGACAGATACGCAGTATTTT
D: .; J: TRBJ2-7; V: TRBV5-4; size: once; CDR3: CASSPSGGHSYEQYF; DNA: TGTGCCAGCAGCCCCTCCGGGGGGCACTCCTACGAGCAGTACTTC
D: TRBD2; J: TRBJ2-1; V: TRBV13; size: once; CDR3: CASSPRTSVIDNEQFF; DNA: TGTGCCAGCAGCCCAAGAACTAGCGTCATCGACAATGAGCAGTTCTTC
D: .; J: TRBJ2-6; V: TRBV27; size: .; CDR3: CASSFKGFVSSGANVLTF; DNA: TGTGCCAGCAGTTTCAAAGGGTTTGTTTCGTCCGGGGCCAACGTCCTGACTTTC
D: .; J: TRBJ2-1; V: TRBV23-1; size: .; CDR3: CASRPGPRYNEQFF; DNA: TGCGCCAGCAGACCGGGACCCCGCTACAATGAGCAGTTCTTC
D: .; J: TRBJ1-4; V: TRBV7-3; size: once; CDR3: CASSPSRTNEKLFF; DNA: TGTGCCAGCAGTCCAAGCAGAACTAATGAAAAACTGTTTTTT
D: .; J: TRBJ1-2; V: TRBV5-1; size: few; CDR3: CASSQTGLDGYTF; DNA: TGCGCCAGCAGCCAGACAGGTCTAGATGGCTACACCTTC
D: .; J: TRBJ2-7; V: TRBV5-1; size: .; CDR3: CASSLVPGSYEQYF; DNA: TGCGCCAGCAGCTTGGTCCCGGGCTCCTACGAGCAGTACTTC
D: TRBD2; J: TRBJ2-3; V: TRBV5-1; size: .; CDR3: CASSEAGDHTDTQYF; DNA: TGCGCCAGCAGCGAAGCGGGAGACCACACAGATACGCAGTATTTT
D: .; J: TRBJ2-5; V: TRBV5-4; size: few; CDR3: CASTGRSGSTQETQYF; DNA: TGTGCCAGCACCGGCCGGAGTGGGTCCACCCAAGAGACCCAGTACTTC
D: .; J: TRBJ2-7; V: TRBV5-6; size: .; CDR3: CASSSGRNYEQYF; DNA: TGTGCCAGCAGCTCCGGACGGAACTACGAGCAGTACTTC